This T cell receptor (beta chain) was captured in a study of cytomegalovirus exposure and HLA in healthy donors. Overall study results and limits: Reportedly, HLA-A and HLA-B alleles of most subjects were accurately predicted from TCR beta. Later analysis placed DRB1 highest and HLA-C lowest in TCR association rates, which differed by HLA locus. According to an earlier analysis, most TCR beta V segments yielded productive rearrangements about 87% or about 30% of the time. Follow-up analysis seemed to connect common viral pathogens with several of the most significant clusters identified.

The CDR3 sequence is 15 residues long. Trimming shortened V by 2 bases and J by 6 bases, and 16 bases separated the two germline ends. The germline V gene has CDR1 KGHSH and CDR2 LQKENI. Regarding this clone: Its antigen is as yet unknown.

PCR was performed using 60 Vbeta and 13 Jbeta primers. Clones were read by immunoSEQ multiplex PCR, and TCRdb kept only the in-frame ones, dropping some. This table has about 200,000 clones, 70% to 80% appearing once. Sequencing was performed on PBMCs. This receptor was identified in a male donor in good health and CMV-seropositive. This rearrangement joins TRBV18 to TRBJ1-2; D remains unclear. Here the CDR3 reads CASSPETAALDGYTF. The CDR3 region has the DNA TGTGCCAGCTCACCAGAGACGGCGGCTTTAGATGGCTACACCTTC. Full variable domain (rest looked up from reference TRBV18 and TRBJ1-2): NAGVMQNPRHLVRRRGQEARLRCSPMKGHSHVYWYRQLPEEGLKFMVYLQKENIIDESGMPKERFSAEFPKEGPSILRIQQVVRGDSAAYFCASSPETAALDGYTFGSGTRLTVV.